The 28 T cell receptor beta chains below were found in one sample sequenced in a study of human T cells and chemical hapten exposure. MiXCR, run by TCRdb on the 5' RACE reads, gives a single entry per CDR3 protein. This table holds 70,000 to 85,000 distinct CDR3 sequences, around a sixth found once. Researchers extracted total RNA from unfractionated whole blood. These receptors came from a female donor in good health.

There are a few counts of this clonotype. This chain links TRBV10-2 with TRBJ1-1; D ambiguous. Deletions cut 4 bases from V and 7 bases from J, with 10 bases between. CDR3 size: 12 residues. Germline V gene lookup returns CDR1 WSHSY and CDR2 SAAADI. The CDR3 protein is CASSVSQSEAFF. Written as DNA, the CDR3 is TGCGCCAGCAGTGTCTCCCAGAGTGAAGCTTTCTTT.

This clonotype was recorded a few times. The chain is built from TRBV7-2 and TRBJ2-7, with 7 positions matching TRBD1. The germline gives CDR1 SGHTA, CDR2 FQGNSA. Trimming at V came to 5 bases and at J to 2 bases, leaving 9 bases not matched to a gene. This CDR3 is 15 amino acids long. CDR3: CASSPETGSPYEQYF. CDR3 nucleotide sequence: TGTGCCAGCAGCCCGGAGACAGGGTCCCCCTACGAGCAGTACTTC. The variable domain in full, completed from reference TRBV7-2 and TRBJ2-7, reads GAGVSQSPSNKVTEKGKDVELRCDPISGHTALYWYRQSLGQGLEFLIYFQGNSAPDKSGLPSDRFSAERTGGSVSTLTIQRTQQEDSAVYLCASSPETGSPYEQYFGPGTRLTVT.

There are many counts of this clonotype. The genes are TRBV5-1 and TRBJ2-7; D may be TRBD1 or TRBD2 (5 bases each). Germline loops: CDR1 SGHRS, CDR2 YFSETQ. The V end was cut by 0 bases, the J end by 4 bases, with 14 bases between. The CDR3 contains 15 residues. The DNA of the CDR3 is TGCGCCAGCAGCTTGGATCAGGTAGAGGGGTACGAGCAGTACTTC. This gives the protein CASSLDQVEGYEQYF.

For the CDR3, the DNA is TGCAGTGCTACGTCTCTGGGCGGTTTGAACACTGAAGCTTTCTTT. Translated, it gives CSATSLGGLNTEAFF. The chain recombines TRBV20-1 with TRBJ1-1, with unresolved D. This CDR3 spans 15 amino acids. The V gene's germline CDR1 is DFQATT and CDR2 SNEGSKA (reference sequence). With 4 bases removed from V and 0 bases from J, the gap between germline ends came to 15 bases.

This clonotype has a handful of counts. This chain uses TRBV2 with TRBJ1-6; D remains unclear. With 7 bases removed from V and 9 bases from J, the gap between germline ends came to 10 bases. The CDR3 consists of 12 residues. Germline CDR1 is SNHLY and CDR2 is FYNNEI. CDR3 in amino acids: CASKMSSSPLHF. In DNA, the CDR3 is TGTGCCAGCAAGATGAGCAGTTCACCCCTCCACTTT.

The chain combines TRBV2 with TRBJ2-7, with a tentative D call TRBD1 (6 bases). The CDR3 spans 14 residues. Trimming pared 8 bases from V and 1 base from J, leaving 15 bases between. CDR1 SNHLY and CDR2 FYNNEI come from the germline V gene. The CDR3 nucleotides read TGTGCCAGCTTGGAGGACAGTTGGTCCTACGAGCAGTACTTC. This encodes CASLEDSWSYEQYF.

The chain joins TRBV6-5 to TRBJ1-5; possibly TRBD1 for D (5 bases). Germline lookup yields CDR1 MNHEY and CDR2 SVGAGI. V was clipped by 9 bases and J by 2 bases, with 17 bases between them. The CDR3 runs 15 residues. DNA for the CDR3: TGTGCCAGTCGTCTTACATCGGGGGGCAATCAGCCCCAGCATTTT. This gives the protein CASRLTSGGNQPQHF.

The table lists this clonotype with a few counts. CDR3 nucleotides: TGTGCCATCAGACAGGGGGTGGACACTGAAGCTTTCTTT. It translates to CAIRQGVDTEAFF. The chain has TRBV10-3 and TRBJ1-1; TRBD1 aligns across 8 bases. The CDR3 runs to 13 residues. Germline V gene lookup returns CDR1 ENHRY and CDR2 SYGVKD. The junction had 3 bases not matched to a gene; V was cut back by 6 bases and J by 3 bases.

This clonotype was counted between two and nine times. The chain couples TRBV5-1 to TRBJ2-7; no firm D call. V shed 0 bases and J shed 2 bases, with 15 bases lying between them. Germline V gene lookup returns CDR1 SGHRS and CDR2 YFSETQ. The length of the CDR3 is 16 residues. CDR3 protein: CASSLGFGSRPYEQYF. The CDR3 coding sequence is TGCGCCAGCAGCTTGGGATTCGGTAGCAGGCCCTACGAGCAGTACTTC.

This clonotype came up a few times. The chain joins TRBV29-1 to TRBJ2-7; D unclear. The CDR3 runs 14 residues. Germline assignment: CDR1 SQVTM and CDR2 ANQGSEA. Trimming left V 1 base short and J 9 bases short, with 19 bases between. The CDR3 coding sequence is TGCAGCGTTGAAGGGACGAATTCTCCACTGGGGCAGTACTTC. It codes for CSVEGTNSPLGQYF.

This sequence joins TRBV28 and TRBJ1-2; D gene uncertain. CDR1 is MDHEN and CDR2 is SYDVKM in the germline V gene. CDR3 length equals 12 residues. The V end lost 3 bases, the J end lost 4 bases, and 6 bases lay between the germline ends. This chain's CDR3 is CASSLLGYGYTF. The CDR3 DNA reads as TGTGCCAGCAGTTTGCTGGGCTATGGCTACACCTTC.

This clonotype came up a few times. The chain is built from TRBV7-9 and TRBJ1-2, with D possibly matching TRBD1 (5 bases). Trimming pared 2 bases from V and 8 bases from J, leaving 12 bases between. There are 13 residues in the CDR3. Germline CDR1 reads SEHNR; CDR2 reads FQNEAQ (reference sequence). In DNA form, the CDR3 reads TGTGCCAGCAGCTTAAATCAGGGATACGGCTACACCTTC. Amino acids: CASSLNQGYGYTF. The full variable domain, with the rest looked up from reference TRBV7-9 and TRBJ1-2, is DTGVSQNPRHKITKRGQNVTFRCDPISEHNRLYWYRQTLGQGPEFLTYFQNEAQLEKSRLLSDRFSAERPKGSFSTLEIQRTEQGDSAMYLCASSLNQGYGYTFGSGTRLTVV.

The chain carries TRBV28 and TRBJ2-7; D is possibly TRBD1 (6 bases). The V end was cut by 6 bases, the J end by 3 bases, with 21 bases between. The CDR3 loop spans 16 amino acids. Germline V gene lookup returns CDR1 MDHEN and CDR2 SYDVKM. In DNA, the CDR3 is TGTGCCAGCAGCTTGGACGGGCCCGGGACATACTACGAGCAGTACTTC. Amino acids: CASSLDGPGTYYEQYF.

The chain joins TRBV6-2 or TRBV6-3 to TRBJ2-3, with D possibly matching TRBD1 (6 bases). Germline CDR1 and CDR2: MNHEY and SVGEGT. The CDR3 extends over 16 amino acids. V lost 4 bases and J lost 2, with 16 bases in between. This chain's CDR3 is CASSSRWTVPTDTQYF. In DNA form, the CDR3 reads TGTGCCAGCAGTTCGCGTTGGACAGTCCCCACAGATACGCAGTATTTT.

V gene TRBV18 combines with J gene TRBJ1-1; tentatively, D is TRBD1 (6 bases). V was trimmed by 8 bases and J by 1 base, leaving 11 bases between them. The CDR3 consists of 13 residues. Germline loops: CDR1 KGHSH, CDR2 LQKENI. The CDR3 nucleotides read TGTGCCAGCCTAACAGGGCCGAACACTGAAGCTTTCTTT. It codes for CASLTGPNTEAFF.

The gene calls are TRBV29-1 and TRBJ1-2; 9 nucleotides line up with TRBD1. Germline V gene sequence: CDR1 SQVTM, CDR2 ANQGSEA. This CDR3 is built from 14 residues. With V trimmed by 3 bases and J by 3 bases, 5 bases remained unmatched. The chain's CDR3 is CSVEGDRDYYGYTF. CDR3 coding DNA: TGCAGCGTTGAGGGGGACAGGGATTACTATGGCTACACCTTC.

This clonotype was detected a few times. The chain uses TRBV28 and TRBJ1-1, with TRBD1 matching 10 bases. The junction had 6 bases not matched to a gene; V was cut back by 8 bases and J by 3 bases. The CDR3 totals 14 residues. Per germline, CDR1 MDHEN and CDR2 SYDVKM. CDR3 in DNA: TGTGCCAGCCCTGGGGGACAGGGGCACACTGAAGCTTTCTTT. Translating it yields CASPGGQGHTEAFF.

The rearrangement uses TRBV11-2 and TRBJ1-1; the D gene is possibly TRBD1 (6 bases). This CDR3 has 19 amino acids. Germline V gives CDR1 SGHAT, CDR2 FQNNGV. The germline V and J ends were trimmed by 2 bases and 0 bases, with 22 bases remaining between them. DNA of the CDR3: TGTGCCAGCAGCTTAAGGGCGACAGGCGTGTTCTACATGAACACTGAAGCTTTCTTT. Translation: CASSLRATGVFYMNTEAFF.

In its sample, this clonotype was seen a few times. The CDR3 reads CASSHGTLSTDTQYF. In DNA form, the CDR3 reads TGCGCCAGCAGCCATGGGACACTCAGCACAGATACGCAGTATTTT. V is TRBV5-1 and J is TRBJ2-3; weak D call: TRBD1 (6 bases). V lost 4 bases and J lost 0, with 12 bases in between. The CDR3 is 15 amino acids. Germline CDR1 and CDR2: SGHRS and YFSETQ.

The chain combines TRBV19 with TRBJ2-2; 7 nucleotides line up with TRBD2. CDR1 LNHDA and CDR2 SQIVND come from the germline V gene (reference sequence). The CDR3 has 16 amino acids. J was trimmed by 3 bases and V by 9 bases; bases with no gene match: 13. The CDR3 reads CASGPRGVGYTGELFF. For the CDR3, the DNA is TGTGCCAGCGGACCACGGGGGGTTGGATACACCGGGGAGCTGTTTTTT.

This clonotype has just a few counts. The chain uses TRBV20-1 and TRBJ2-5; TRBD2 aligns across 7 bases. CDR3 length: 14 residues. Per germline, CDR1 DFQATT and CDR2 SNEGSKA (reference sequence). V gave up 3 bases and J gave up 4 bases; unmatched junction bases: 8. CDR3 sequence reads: CSASPLAWGETQYF. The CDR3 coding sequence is TGCAGTGCTAGCCCACTAGCGTGGGGAGAGACCCAGTACTTC.

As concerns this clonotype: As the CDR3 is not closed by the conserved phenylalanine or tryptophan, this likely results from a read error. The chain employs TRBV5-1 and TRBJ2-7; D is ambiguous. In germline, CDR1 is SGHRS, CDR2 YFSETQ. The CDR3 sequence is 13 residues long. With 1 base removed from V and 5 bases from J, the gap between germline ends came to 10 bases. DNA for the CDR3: TGCGCCAGCAGCTTGCGTTCCTTAGACGAGCAGTACCTC. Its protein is CASSLRSLDEQYL.

Here the CDR3 DNA reads TGTGCCAGCAGCTTGTTCAGTATTGACACTGAAGCTTTCTTT. Translation gives CASSLFSIDTEAFF. The V gene is TRBV5-6, the J gene TRBJ1-1; D is ambiguous. V lost 1 base, J lost 3 bases, and 10 bases lay in between. The CDR3 spans 14 residues. Germline V CDR1 and CDR2: SGHDT, YYEEEE. Full variable domain (missing parts from reference TRBV5-6 and TRBJ1-1): DAGVTQSPTHLIKTRGQQVTLRCSPKSGHDTVSWYQQALGQGPQFIFQYYEEEERQRGNFPDRFSGHQFPNYSSELNVNALLLGDSALYLCASSLFSIDTEAFFGQGTRLTVV.

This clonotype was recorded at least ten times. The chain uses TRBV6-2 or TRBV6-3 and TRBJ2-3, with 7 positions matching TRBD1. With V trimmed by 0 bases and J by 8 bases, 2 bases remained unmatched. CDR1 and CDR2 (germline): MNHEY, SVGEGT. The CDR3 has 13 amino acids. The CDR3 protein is CASSYSAGGTQYF. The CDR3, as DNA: TGTGCCAGCAGTTACTCGGCAGGGGGTACGCAGTATTTT.

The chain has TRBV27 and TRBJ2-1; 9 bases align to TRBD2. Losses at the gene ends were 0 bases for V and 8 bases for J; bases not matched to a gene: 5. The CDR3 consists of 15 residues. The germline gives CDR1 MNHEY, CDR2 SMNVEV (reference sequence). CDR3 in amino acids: CASSLSLAGFYEQFF. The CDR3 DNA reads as TGTGCCAGCAGTTTATCCCTAGCGGGATTTTATGAGCAGTTCTTC.

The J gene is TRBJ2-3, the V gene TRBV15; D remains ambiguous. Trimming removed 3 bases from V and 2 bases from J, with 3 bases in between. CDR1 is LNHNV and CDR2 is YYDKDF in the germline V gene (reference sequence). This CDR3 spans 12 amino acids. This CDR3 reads CATSRDTDTQYF. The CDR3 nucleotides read TGTGCCACCAGCAGGGACACAGATACGCAGTATTTT.

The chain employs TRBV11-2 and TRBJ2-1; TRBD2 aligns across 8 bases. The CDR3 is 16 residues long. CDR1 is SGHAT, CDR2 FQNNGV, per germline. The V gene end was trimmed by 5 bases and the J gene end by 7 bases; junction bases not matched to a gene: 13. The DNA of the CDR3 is TGTGCCAGCAGCGCCCTCTTAACGGGGGGGCCGAATGAGCAGTTCTTC. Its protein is CASSALLTGGPNEQFF.

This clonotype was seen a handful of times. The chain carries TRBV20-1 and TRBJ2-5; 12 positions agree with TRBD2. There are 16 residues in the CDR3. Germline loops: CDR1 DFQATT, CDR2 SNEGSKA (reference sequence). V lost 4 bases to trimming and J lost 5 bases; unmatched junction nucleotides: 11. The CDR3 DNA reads TGCAGTGCTATGACTAGCGGGGGTTCACTCGAGGAGACCCAGTACTTC. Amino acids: CSAMTSGGSLEETQYF.